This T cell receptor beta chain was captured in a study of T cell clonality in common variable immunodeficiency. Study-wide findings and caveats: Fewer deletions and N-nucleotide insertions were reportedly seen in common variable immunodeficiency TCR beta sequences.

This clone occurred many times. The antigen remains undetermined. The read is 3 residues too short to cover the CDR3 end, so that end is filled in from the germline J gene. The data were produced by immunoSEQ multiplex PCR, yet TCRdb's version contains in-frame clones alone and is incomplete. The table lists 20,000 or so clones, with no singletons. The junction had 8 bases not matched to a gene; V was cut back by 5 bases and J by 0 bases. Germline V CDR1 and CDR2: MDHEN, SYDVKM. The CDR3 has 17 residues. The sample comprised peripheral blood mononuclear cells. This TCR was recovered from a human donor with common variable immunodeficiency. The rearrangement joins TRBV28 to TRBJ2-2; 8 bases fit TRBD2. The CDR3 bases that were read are TGTGCCAGCAGTCCGGGACTAGGGTCCGCGAACACCGGGGAG. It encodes CASSPGLGSANTGE. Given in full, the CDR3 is CASSPGLGSANTGELFF. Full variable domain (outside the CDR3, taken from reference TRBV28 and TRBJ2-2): DVKVTQSSRYLVKRTGEKVFLECVQDMDHENMFWYRQDPGLGLRLIYFSYDVKMKEKGDIPEGYSVSREKKERFSLILESASTNQTSMYLCASSPGLGSANTGELFFGEGSRLTVL.